These 14 T cell receptor beta chains originate from one sample sequenced in a study of T-cell memory formation after mild COVID-19. TCRdb used MiXCR to reprocess the 5' RACE reads, holding one entry per CDR3 protein. The sample comprises approximately 390,000 distinct CDR3 sequences, roughly 15% of which are singletons, and around a fifth rests with the top ten. Specimen: PBMCs or a T cell subset sorted from them (not recorded which). These receptors were obtained from a man aged 18-30 years who had mild COVID-19 (a few samples of this study predate the infection). Cell type and time point are not known.

This clonotype has a handful of counts. CDR3 loop: CASSDRTGTGIQYF. The CDR3 DNA sequence: TGTGCCAGCAGTGACCGGACAGGGACGGGCATTCAGTACTTC. The chain has TRBV2 and TRBJ2-4; TRBD1 agrees at 8 bases. The CDR3 has 14 amino acids. In germline, CDR1 is SNHLY, CDR2 FYNNEI. V shed 3 bases, J shed 9 bases, and the junction held 7 bases outside the gene matches.

This clonotype was counted at least ten times. This rearrangement joins TRBV20-1 to TRBJ2-1; D remains unclear. The length of the CDR3 is 13 residues. Germline V gene sequence: CDR1 DFQATT, CDR2 SNEGSKA (reference sequence). The germline V and J ends were trimmed by 1 base and 12 bases, with 16 bases remaining between them. This chain's CDR3 is CSARVSPPNGQFF. The CDR3 nucleotides read TGCAGTGCTAGAGTCTCCCCCCCTAACGGGCAGTTCTTC.

The genes are TRBV7-9 and TRBJ2-7; 9 nucleotides align to TRBD1. The V segment lost 5 bases and the J segment 6 bases; nucleotides outside the gene matches: 11. The CDR3 has 15 residues. CDR1 and CDR2 (germline): SEHNR, FQNEAQ (reference sequence). CDR3 bases: TGTGCCAGCAGCCCGGGACAGGGTTTTGTAGCCGAGCAGTACGTC. This gives the protein CASSPGQGFVAEQYV.

This clonotype has only a few counts. This chain joins TRBV6-6 and TRBJ2-7, with D possibly TRBD1 on 5 matching bases. This CDR3 has 11 residues. With 6 bases removed from V and 3 bases from J, the gap between germline ends came to 6 bases. Germline V CDR1 and CDR2: MNHNY, SVGAGI (reference sequence). The CDR3 reads CASSDSYEQYF. CDR3 sequence (DNA): TGTGCCAGCAGCGACAGCTACGAGCAGTACTTC.

In this sample, this clonotype turned up many times. V gene TRBV11-2 combines with J gene TRBJ2-6; D call uncertain. The CDR3 is 13 residues long. Germline CDR1 and CDR2: SGHAT and FQNNGV. V was cut by 5 bases and J by 0 bases, with 2 bases left in between. This CDR3 reads CASSRSGANVLTF. As DNA, the CDR3 is TGTGCCAGCAGCCGCTCTGGGGCCAACGTCCTGACTTTC.

This clonotype was seen a few times. This chain's CDR3 is CASSREGSLDSNYGYTF. The CDR3 bases are TGTGCCAGCAGTAGAGAGGGGAGCCTAGACAGTAACTATGGCTACACCTTC. The rearrangement links TRBV7-2 to TRBJ1-2; a possible D gene is TRBD1 (5 bases). Germline loops: CDR1 SGHTA, CDR2 FQGNSA. CDR3 length: 17 amino acids. The ends were cut back, 6 bases at V and 1 base at J, with 21 bases in the middle. The variable domain in full, with the rest retrieved from reference TRBV7-2 and TRBJ1-2, is GAGVSQSPSNKVTEKGKDVELRCDPISGHTALYWYRQSLGQGLEFLIYFQGNSAPDKSGLPSDRFSAERTGGSVSTLTIQRTQQEDSAVYLCASSREGSLDSNYGYTFGSGTRLTVV.

This chain links TRBV7-2 with TRBJ2-7; D uncertain. V was trimmed by 4 bases and J by 6 bases, leaving 7 bases between them. This CDR3 comprises 11 residues. Germline V gene lookup returns CDR1 SGHTA and CDR2 FQGNSA. The CDR3 DNA sequence: TGTGCCAGCAGCTCGTCGGGCGAGCAGTACGTC. It yields the protein CASSSSGEQYV.

This clonotype was recorded at least ten times. The chain carries TRBV10-3 and TRBJ2-7, with D possibly being TRBD1 or TRBD2 (5 bases each). Germline assignment: CDR1 ENHRY and CDR2 SYGVKD. Trimming cost V 7 bases and J 0 bases, with 10 bases left between them. The CDR3 loop spans 13 amino acids. CDR3: CAIKEGISYEQYF. The CDR3 DNA follows: TGTGCCATCAAAGAGGGGATCTCCTACGAGCAGTACTTC.

This clonotype has a count of ten or more. The rearrangement uses TRBV7-2 and TRBJ1-1, with D tentatively TRBD1 (6 bases). CDR3 length: 14 amino acids. Between the trimmed V and J ends, which lost 5 bases and 6 bases, there was a span of 16 bases. Germline-derived CDR1 and CDR2 are SGHTA and FQGNSA. CDR3 coding DNA: TGTGCCAGCAGCCAGGCGGGGGGCAGCGCTGAAGCTTTCTTT. Its protein is CASSQAGGSAEAFF.

The J gene is TRBJ2-7, the V gene TRBV5-1; the D gene is possibly TRBD2 (5 bases). CDR1 is SGHRS and CDR2 is YFSETQ in the germline V gene. Trimming removed 4 bases at V and 4 bases at J, with 12 bases between. The CDR3 is 13 residues long. CDR3 residues: CASSLYPGYEQYV. CDR3 in DNA: TGCGCCAGCAGCCTGTACCCGGGATACGAGCAGTACGTC.

This clonotype occurred a few times. This chain connects TRBV7-3 to TRBJ1-1; D remains ambiguous. The length of the CDR3 is 14 residues. Germline V gene lookup returns CDR1 SGHTA and CDR2 FQGTGA. Between the trimmed V and J ends, which lost 4 bases and 5 bases, there was a span of 14 bases. The chain's CDR3 is CASSYDGGKTEAFF. In nucleotides, the CDR3 is TGTGCCAGCAGCTACGACGGAGGGAAAACTGAAGCTTTCTTT.

The CDR3 region has the DNA TGTGCCAGCAGCTACGGGACTCCACCCCTAAATGAGCAGTTCTTC. Translation gives CASSYGTPPLNEQFF. The rearrangement uses TRBV7-3 and TRBJ2-1, with D possibly being TRBD2 (6 bases). Deletions cut 4 bases from V and 7 bases from J, with 17 bases between. Germline loops: CDR1 SGHTA, CDR2 FQGTGA. CDR3 length: 15 residues.

This clonotype was observed a few times. The rearrangement joins TRBV5-1 to TRBJ2-1, with TRBD2 matching 10 bases. The CDR3 consists of 16 residues. Germline CDR1 and CDR2: SGHRS and YFSETQ. The V and J ends lost 8 bases and 6 bases, in that order; junction bases with no gene match: 14. In DNA form, the CDR3 reads TGCGCCAGTGCGAATTCCCCTAGCGGGGGCCTCAATGAGCAGTTCTTC. The encoded protein is CASANSPSGGLNEQFF.

The chain carries TRBV19 and TRBJ2-1; D is perhaps TRBD1 (6 bases). Germline V gene data show CDR1 as LNHDA and CDR2 as SQIVND (reference sequence). The V gene lost 1 base and the J gene lost 5 bases, with 12 bases spanning the gap. The CDR3 covers 15 residues. CDR3 bases: TGTGCCAGTAGTATAGGCCCCAGGGGAAACAATGAGCAGTTCTTC. This gives the protein CASSIGPRGNNEQFF.